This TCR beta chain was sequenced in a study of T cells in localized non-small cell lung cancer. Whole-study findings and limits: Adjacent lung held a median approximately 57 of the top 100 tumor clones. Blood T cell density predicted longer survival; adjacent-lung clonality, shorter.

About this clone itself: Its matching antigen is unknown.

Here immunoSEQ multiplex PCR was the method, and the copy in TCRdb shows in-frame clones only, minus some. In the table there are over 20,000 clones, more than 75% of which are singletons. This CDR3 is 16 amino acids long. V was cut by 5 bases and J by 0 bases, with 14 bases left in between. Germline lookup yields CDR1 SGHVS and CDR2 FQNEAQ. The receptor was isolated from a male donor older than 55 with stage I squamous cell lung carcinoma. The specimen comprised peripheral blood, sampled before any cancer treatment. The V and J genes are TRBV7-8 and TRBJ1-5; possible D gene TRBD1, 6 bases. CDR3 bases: TGTGCCAGCAGCGCCGACAGGTTAACTAGCAATCAGCCCCAGCATTTT. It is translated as CASSADRLTSNQPQHF.